What follows are 17 T cell receptor beta chains derived from one specimen sequenced in a study of T cells in Graves' hyperthyroidism and ophthalmopathy. RNA transcripts yielded amplified TCR beta CDR3 regions. The HTBI set primed first-round TCR CDR3 RT-PCR. TCRdb analysed the multiplex PCR reads with MiXCR anew, one entry per CDR3 protein. The sample lists roughly 580,000 distinct CDR3 sequences, approximately 13% occurring once. The specimen sequenced was blood. The receptors stem from a woman aged 30 to 39 with Graves' hyperthyroidism that later progressed to Graves' ophthalmopathy.

This clonotype was counted many times. The gene calls are TRBV27 and TRBJ2-1, with D maybe TRBD2 (6 bases). Trimming took off 9 bases at V and 0 bases at J, with 12 bases between the two ends. Per the germline V gene, CDR1 is MNHEY and CDR2 is SMNVEV (reference sequence). This CDR3 spans 14 amino acids. The chain's CDR3 is CARGRRLSYNEQFF. The CDR3 region has the DNA TGTGCCAGAGGGAGGAGACTCTCCTACAATGAGCAGTTCTTC.

The gene calls are TRBV5-1 and TRBJ1-2; D gene unclear. This CDR3 region has 14 residues. The V gene's germline CDR1 is SGHRS and CDR2 YFSETQ. Between the trimmed V and J ends, which lost 4 bases and 8 bases, there was a span of 18 bases. Written as DNA, the CDR3 is TGCGCCAGCAGCCCTTCGGACCGATCCCTGGGCTACACCTTC. Translating gives CASSPSDRSLGYTF. The whole variable domain, filled in from reference TRBV5-1 and TRBJ1-2, reads KAGVTQTPRYLIKTRGQQVTLSCSPISGHRSVSWYQQTPGQGLQFLFEYFSETQRNKGNFPGRFSGRQFSNSRSEMNVSTLELGDSALYLCASSPSDRSLGYTFGSGTRLTVV.

Note on this clonotype: This could be a read error, since a much larger clone is one nucleotide away. The chain combines TRBV6-1 with TRBJ2-1; D gene ambiguous. Germline V gene sequence: CDR1 MNHNS, CDR2 SASEGT. CDR3 length: 16 residues. Written as DNA, the CDR3 is TGTGCCAACAGTGAGTCATTCACCGCCTATTACAATGAGCAGTTCTTC. Translation: CANSESFTAYYNEQFF.

This clonotype was seen many times. CDR3 coding DNA: TGTGCCAGCAGTTTACTACGCGACAGGGCGGGGGAGCAGTACTTC. This encodes CASSLLRDRAGEQYF. The V gene is TRBV27, the J gene TRBJ2-7; tentative D call: TRBD1 (7 bases). The CDR3 sequence is 15 residues long. Per the germline V gene, CDR1 is MNHEY and CDR2 is SMNVEV (reference sequence). The V and J ends lost 2 bases and 7 bases respectively, with 18 bases between them.

J is TRBJ2-7 and V is TRBV12-3 or TRBV12-4; 7 bases agree with TRBD2. J lost 0 bases, V lost 5 bases, and 7 bases had no gene match. This CDR3 comprises 15 residues. CDR3 protein: CASSAASGSSYEQYF. The DNA of the CDR3 is TGTGCCAGCAGTGCCGCTAGCGGTAGCTCCTACGAGCAGTACTTC.

This clonotype has ten or more counts. This chain uses TRBV12-3 or TRBV12-4 with TRBJ2-5; 9 positions match TRBD1. V was clipped by 2 bases and J by 9 bases; unmatched bases: 16. The CDR3 contains 17 residues. This CDR3 is CASSLLEQGAGRRAQYF. CDR3 nucleotides: TGTGCCAGCAGTTTACTGGAACAGGGGGCAGGGCGTAGGGCCCAGTACTTC.

The sample holds many counts of this clonotype. The gene calls are TRBV5-4 and TRBJ2-7; TRBD1 aligns across 8 bases. There are 13 residues in the CDR3. V was clipped by 4 bases and J by 3 bases; unmatched bases: 3. From germline, CDR1 is SGHNT and CDR2 YYREEE (reference sequence). The chain's CDR3 is CASSQGTGYEQYF. The CDR3 nucleotides read TGTGCCAGCAGCCAAGGGACAGGCTACGAGCAGTACTTC.

This clonotype was seen ten or more times. The CDR3 is CASSFTRGPLDTQYF. The CDR3 DNA follows: TGTGCCAGCAGCTTTACTCGGGGCCCTCTAGATACGCAGTATTTT. V and J are TRBV13 and TRBJ2-3; D tentatively fits TRBD1 or TRBD2 (5 bases each). The germline V gene has CDR1 PRHDT and CDR2 FYEKMQ (reference sequence). Trimming cost V 3 bases and J 5 bases, with 15 bases left between them. The CDR3 has 15 amino acids. The variable domain in full, completed from reference TRBV13 and TRBJ2-3, reads AAGVIQSPRHLIKEKRETATLKCYPIPRHDTVYWYQQGPGQDPQFLISFYEKMQSDKGSIPDRFSAQQFSDYHSELNMSSLELGDSALYFCASSFTRGPLDTQYFGPGTRLTVL.

This clonotype has a count of ten or more. J is TRBJ2-3 and V is TRBV5-5; 10 bases map to TRBD2. V lost 4 bases and J lost 4; bases outside the gene matches: 6. The CDR3 is 15 amino acids. Per the germline V gene, CDR1 is SGHKS and CDR2 is YYEKEE (reference sequence). CDR3 DNA: TGTGCCAGCAGCCTTCTAGCGGGAGACCCAGATACGCAGTATTTT. Encoded protein: CASSLLAGDPDTQYF.

Many counts were recorded for this clonotype. The chain uses TRBV28 and TRBJ2-1; D may be TRBD2 (6 bases). V was clipped by 6 bases and J by 1 base, with 13 bases between them. The germline gives CDR1 MDHEN, CDR2 SYDVKM. The CDR3 contains 15 residues. The CDR3 loop reads CASRRRGGSYNEQFF. Here the CDR3 DNA reads TGTGCCAGCAGGCGGAGGGGTGGGTCCTACAATGAGCAGTTCTTC.

Note on this clonotype: This may be a read error, as it is one base from a much larger clone. This chain links TRBV7-3 with TRBJ2-3, with 8 bases fitting TRBD2. In germline, CDR1 is SGHTA, CDR2 FQGTGA. V gave up 2 bases and J gave up 2 bases; unmatched junction bases: 21. CDR3 size: 21 residues. CDR3 coding DNA: TGTGCCAGCAGCTTAGGCCTAGTCAGGCGGGAGGACAAGGACATCACAGATACGCAGTATTTT. Translation gives CASSLGLVRREDKDITDTQYF.

In this sample, this clonotype turned up a few times. This chain links TRBV5-4 with TRBJ2-3; the match to TRBD2 covers 14 bases. The CDR3 totals 19 residues. Germline CDR1 reads SGHNT; CDR2 reads YYREEE (reference sequence). The junction had 13 bases not matched to a gene; V was cut back by 4 bases and J by 3 bases. CDR3 in amino acids: CASSRPTSGRALETDTQYF. CDR3 DNA sequence: TGTGCCAGCAGCCGACCGACTAGCGGGAGGGCCCTCGAAACAGATACGCAGTATTTT.

This clonotype was recorded at least ten times. This chain connects TRBV12-3 or TRBV12-4 to TRBJ2-7; 8 bases fit TRBD2. The CDR3 runs to 13 residues. After removal of 6 bases from V and 2 bases from J, the junction contained 3 bases not matched to a gene. CDR3: CASRLAETYEQYF. The CDR3 DNA reads TGTGCCAGCAGACTAGCGGAGACCTACGAGCAGTACTTC.

The V gene is TRBV18, the J gene TRBJ1-4; D unclear. V was shortened by 3 bases and J by 7 bases, with 12 bases between the two germline ends. The germline V gene encodes CDR1 KGHSH and CDR2 LQKENI. The CDR3 consists of 14 residues. The CDR3 nucleotides read TGTGCCAGCTCACCGACGGGAGTTCGTGAAAAACTGTTTTTT. Residues: CASSPTGVREKLFF.

The table lists this clonotype with many counts. The J gene is TRBJ1-1, the V gene TRBV6-1; D is undetermined. In germline, CDR1 is MNHNS, CDR2 SASEGT. V shed 5 bases and J shed 1 base, with 14 bases lying between them. The CDR3 consists of 15 residues. This CDR3 is CASSPAWTANTEAFF. The CDR3 nucleotides read TGTGCCAGCAGTCCAGCGTGGACGGCGAACACTGAAGCTTTCTTT.

This clonotype was observed at least ten times. The chain employs TRBV12-3 or TRBV12-4 and TRBJ2-7; D gene unclear. This CDR3 is 10 amino acids long. Trimming removed 4 bases from V and 4 bases from J, with 2 bases in between. This CDR3 reads CASSYYEQYF. Written as DNA, the CDR3 is TGTGCCAGCAGTTATTACGAGCAGTACTTC.

The chain combines TRBV18 with TRBJ2-1; 7 bases line up with TRBD1. The ends lost 4 bases at V and 2 bases at J; junction bases unmatched: 14. The germline gives CDR1 KGHSH, CDR2 LQKENI. This CDR3 region has 18 residues. CDR3 nucleotides: TGTGCCAGCTCACTCAGGGGGATATCCCCATTAACCTACAATGAGCAGTTCTTC. Translating it yields CASSLRGISPLTYNEQFF.